What follows describes a single TCR beta chain. The CDR3 totals 11 residues. Germline V gives CDR1 SNHLY, CDR2 FYNNEI. V lost 6 bases and J lost 7, with 10 bases in between. This sample was included in a study of T cells after somatic rescue of genetic block. The method was immunoSEQ multiplex PCR; TCRdb's version includes in-frame clones alone and lacks a portion of them. The data contain under 150,000 clones, 85% to 95% of them singletons. The sequence was obtained from a woman between 18 and 30 years old. The J gene is TRBJ2-7, the V gene TRBV2; no definite D call. Sequencing used peripheral blood mononuclear cells (PBMCs). In nucleotides, the CDR3 is TGTGCCAGCAGAGGCCTTGGGGAGCAGTACTTC. Protein sequence: CASRGLGEQYF.